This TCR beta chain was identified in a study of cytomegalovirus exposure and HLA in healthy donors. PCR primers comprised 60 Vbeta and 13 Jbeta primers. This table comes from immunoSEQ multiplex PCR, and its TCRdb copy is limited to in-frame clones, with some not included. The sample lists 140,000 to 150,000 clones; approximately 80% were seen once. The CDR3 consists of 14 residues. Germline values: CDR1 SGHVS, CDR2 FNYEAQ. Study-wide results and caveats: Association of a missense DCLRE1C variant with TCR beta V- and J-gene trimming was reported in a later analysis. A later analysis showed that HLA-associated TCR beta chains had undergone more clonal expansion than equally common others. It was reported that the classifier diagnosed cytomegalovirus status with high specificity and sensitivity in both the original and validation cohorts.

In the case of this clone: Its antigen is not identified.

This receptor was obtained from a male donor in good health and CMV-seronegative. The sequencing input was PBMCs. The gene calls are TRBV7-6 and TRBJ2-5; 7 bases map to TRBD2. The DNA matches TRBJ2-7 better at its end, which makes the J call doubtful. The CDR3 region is CASSFGGGIYEQYF. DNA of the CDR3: TGTGCCAGCAGCTTTGGGGGGGGGATCTACGAGCAGTACTTC.